One and the same sample provided the 29 T cell receptor beta chains below, sequenced in a study of CD8 T cells in ankylosing spondylitis. Study-wide findings and caveats: Within ankylosing spondylitis blood, a TCR beta motif made up of roughly eight highly homologous variants appeared to be characteristic.

A single record per CDR3 protein comes from TCRdb applying MiXCR to the 5' RACE reads. The profile shows around 490,000 distinct CDR3 sequences, approximately 5% of them singletons. These receptors lack a known antigen. The sequenced material came from blood, either unsorted or a sorted T cell fraction (not recorded which). Receptors were obtained from a male donor with ankylosing spondylitis.

Worth noting for this clonotype: A clone one base away is much larger, so this may be a read error. The V gene is TRBV5-6, the J gene TRBJ1-2; D unclear. The CDR3 extends over 13 amino acids. CDR1 and CDR2 (germline): SGHDT, YYEEEE. CDR3 amino acids: CASTDGPNYAYTF. CDR3 DNA: TGTGCCAGCACGGACGGTCCTAACTATGCCTACACCTTC.

This clonotype was counted at least ten times. The chain combines TRBV12-3 or TRBV12-4 with TRBJ2-1; 9 bases match TRBD2. With V trimmed by 1 base and J by 4 bases, 2 bases remained unmatched. The CDR3 spans 15 residues. As DNA, the CDR3 is TGTGCCAGCAGTTTAGGCGGGAGGGTGTACAATGAGCAGTTCTTC. Translated: CASSLGGRVYNEQFF.

This clonotype appeared many times. This chain uses TRBV5-1 with TRBJ2-5; 7 bases line up with TRBD1. Germline CDR1 is SGHRS and CDR2 is YFSETQ. The V and J ends lost 4 bases and 5 bases, in that order; junction bases with no gene match: 8. The CDR3 is 14 residues long. The CDR3 DNA is TGCGCCAGCAGCCAGGGACAGAACGTGGAGACCCAGTACTTC. Amino acids: CASSQGQNVETQYF.

This clonotype occurred many times. The V and J genes are TRBV5-5 and TRBJ2-7; D not resolved. This CDR3 is built from 13 residues. Germline assignment: CDR1 SGHKS and CDR2 YYEKEE (reference sequence). The V gene lost 4 bases and the J gene lost 4 bases, with 12 bases spanning the gap. Here the CDR3 DNA reads TGTGCCAGCAGCCACCCTTTGGGGTACGAGCAGTACTTC. It specifies CASSHPLGYEQYF.

This clonotype was seen at least ten times. This chain uses TRBV5-1 with TRBJ1-3, with unresolved D. The CDR3 totals 17 residues. Trimming pared 5 bases from V and 2 bases from J, leaving 20 bases between. Germline V gene data show CDR1 as SGHRS and CDR2 as YFSETQ. DNA of the CDR3: TGCGCCAGCAGACCACACCCATGGGAGTTCGCTGGAAACACCATATATTTT. Protein product: CASRPHPWEFAGNTIYF.

This clonotype appeared many times. The V and J genes are TRBV29-1 and TRBJ1-2, with D perhaps matching TRBD1 (6 bases). Germline-derived CDR1 and CDR2 are SQVTM and ANQGSEA. Deletions cut 5 bases from V and 0 bases from J, with 13 bases between. The CDR3 totals 14 residues. The CDR3 DNA is TGCAGCGTTCGGGGGGCTGAAGCTAACTATGGCTACACCTTC. Translated: CSVRGAEANYGYTF.

Ten or more counts support this clonotype. The gene calls are TRBV20-1 and TRBJ1-2, with 11 bases lining up with TRBD1. Germline V lookup: CDR1 DFQATT, CDR2 SNEGSKA (reference sequence). There are 14 residues in the CDR3. Germline trimming cut 6 bases from V and 5 bases from J; bases unmatched to any gene: 8. CDR3 nucleotides: TGCAGTGCCCAAACCGGGACAGGGGGGTATGGCTACACCTTC. It yields the protein CSAQTGTGGYGYTF.

The CDR3 protein is CASSSGPGTSSYNEQFF. For the CDR3, the DNA is TGTGCCAGCAGCTCAGGACCCGGGACTAGCTCCTACAATGAGCAGTTCTTC. This chain connects TRBV11-3 to TRBJ2-1, with 8 bases lining up with TRBD2. The germline V gene has CDR1 SGHNT and CDR2 YENEEA. The V and J ends lost 4 bases and 0 bases, in that order; junction bases with no gene match: 8. This CDR3 contains 17 residues.

In regard to this clonotype: The germline gene is not matched at one end of the junction; a read error may be the cause. The chain is built from TRBV5-5 and TRBJ2-1, with D hard to call. The CDR3 spans 13 residues. Germline V gene sequence: CDR1 SGHKS, CDR2 YYEKEE (reference sequence). CDR3: CAISLGRRNEQFF. CDR3 sequence (DNA): TGTGCCATCAGCCTCGGGCGCCGCAATGAGCAGTTCTTC.

The chain carries TRBV27 and TRBJ2-3; D tentatively reads TRBD1 or TRBD2 (5 bases each). The CDR3 contains 15 residues. Trimming pared 0 bases from V and 1 base from J, leaving 8 bases between. Germline CDR1 is MNHEY and CDR2 is SMNVEV (reference sequence). CDR3 in amino acids: CASSLSLGRTDTQYF. CDR3 coding DNA: TGTGCCAGCAGTTTATCTCTGGGACGCACAGATACGCAGTATTTT.

Ten or more counts support this clonotype. The V and J genes are TRBV24-1 and TRBJ2-5; TRBD2 is a possible D gene (6 bases). V lost 0 bases and J lost 2, with 12 bases in between. CDR1 and CDR2 (germline): KGHDR, SFDVKD. This CDR3 contains 16 residues. CDR3 region: CATSDLSFAGQETQYF. The CDR3, as DNA: TGTGCCACCAGTGATTTGTCGTTCGCGGGGCAAGAGACCCAGTACTTC.

This clonotype was counted only a few times. The rearrangement links TRBV12-3 or TRBV12-4 to TRBJ2-7, with no clear D. Between the trimmed V and J ends, which lost 6 bases and 2 bases, there was a span of 11 bases. The CDR3 sequence is 13 residues long. The CDR3 loop reads CASSIGQTYEQYF. The CDR3 DNA sequence: TGTGCCAGCAGCATCGGGCAGACCTACGAGCAGTACTTC.

This clonotype was detected many times. The CDR3 loop reads CSARVTGGAHQPQHF. CDR3 coding DNA: TGCAGTGCTAGGGTGACAGGGGGCGCCCATCAGCCCCAGCATTTT. The chain has TRBV20-1 and TRBJ1-5; 10 bases map to TRBD1. The CDR3 covers 15 residues. Germline trimming cut 3 bases from V and 5 bases from J; bases unmatched to any gene: 7. Germline V lookup: CDR1 DFQATT, CDR2 SNEGSKA (reference sequence).

Ten or more counts support this clonotype. The chain links TRBV7-2 to TRBJ2-3; 9 bases match TRBD1. This CDR3 contains 16 residues. Germline CDR1 is SGHTA and CDR2 is FQGNSA. The junction had 7 bases not matched to a gene; V was cut back by 3 bases and J by 3 bases. DNA of the CDR3: TGTGCCAGCAGCTTCGACAGGGGGTTTCTTACAGATACGCAGTATTTT. This translates into CASSFDRGFLTDTQYF.

At least ten counts were recorded for this clonotype. V and J are TRBV6-5 and TRBJ1-3; no reliable D call. Germline CDR1 MNHEY, CDR2 SVGAGI. The CDR3 loop spans 17 amino acids. Trimming cost V 0 bases and J 0 bases, with 12 bases left between them. The CDR3 region has the DNA TGTGCCAGCAGTTACTCGATCTGGGTACTCTCTGGAAACACCATATATTTT. Translating gives CASSYSIWVLSGNTIYF.

This clonotype was detected ten times or more. The genes are TRBV6-4 and TRBJ2-1; 7 nucleotides agree with TRBD1. Germline values: CDR1 MRHNA, CDR2 SNTAGT. The CDR3 runs to 15 residues. V lost 3 bases and J lost 2; bases outside the gene matches: 4. The CDR3 DNA follows: TGTGCCAGCAGTGATCAGGACAGGCCCTACAATGAGCAGTTCTTC. Its translation: CASSDQDRPYNEQFF.

This clonotype occurred a few times. The chain combines TRBV7-9 with TRBJ2-7; D call uncertain. The CDR3 spans 13 residues. V gave up 5 bases and J gave up 2 bases, with 10 bases separating them. The germline V gene has CDR1 SEHNR and CDR2 FQNEAQ (reference sequence). This CDR3 is CASSPAETYEQYF. In DNA, the CDR3 is TGTGCCAGCAGCCCCGCGGAAACCTACGAGCAGTACTTC. The full variable domain, its missing parts supplied by reference TRBV7-9 and TRBJ2-7, is DTGVSQNPRHKITKRGQNVTFRCDPISEHNRLYWYRQTLGQGPEFLTYFQNEAQLEKSRLLSDRFSAERPKGSFSTLEIQRTEQGDSAMYLCASSPAETYEQYFGPGTRLTVT.

This clonotype appeared many times. The chain links TRBV7-9 to TRBJ1-2, with D possibly matching TRBD1 (5 bases). The CDR3 consists of 12 residues. Germline V lookup: CDR1 SEHNR, CDR2 FQNEAQ (reference sequence). The V gene lost 5 bases and the J gene lost 2 bases, with 6 bases spanning the gap. CDR3 nucleotides: TGTGCCAGCAGCACAGGAAACTATGGCTACACCTTC. Its protein product is CASSTGNYGYTF.

This clonotype was observed many times. This sequence joins TRBV20-1 and TRBJ2-7, with 9 bases lining up with TRBD1. J lost 2 bases, V lost 1 base, and 6 bases had no gene match. This CDR3 is 15 amino acids long. The V gene's germline CDR1 is DFQATT and CDR2 SNEGSKA (reference sequence). The CDR3, as DNA: TGCAGTGCTAGAGTCGCCGGACAGGGGACCTACGAGCAGTACTTC. It is translated as CSARVAGQGTYEQYF.

In this sample, this clonotype turned up many times. This chain connects TRBV25-1 to TRBJ1-2; a weak D match, TRBD1 (5 bases). Between the trimmed V and J ends, which lost 2 bases and 6 bases, there was a span of 10 bases. The CDR3 totals 13 residues. From germline, CDR1 is MGHDK and CDR2 SYGVNS. The CDR3 is CASSEHGTDGYTF. The CDR3 nucleotides read TGTGCCAGCAGTGAACATGGGACGGATGGCTACACCTTC.

This clonotype was counted at least ten times. The V call is TRBV5-1, the J call TRBJ2-2; TRBD2 matches at 8 bases. The length of the CDR3 is 15 residues. Trimming took 4 bases from V and 5 from J; bases not matched to a gene: 7. In germline, CDR1 is SGHRS, CDR2 YFSETQ. CDR3: CASSGAGVGTGELFF. The CDR3, as DNA: TGCGCCAGCAGCGGAGCGGGAGTAGGGACCGGGGAGCTGTTTTTT.

This clonotype has at least ten counts. The chain recombines TRBV20-1 with TRBJ1-2, with D uncertain. In germline, CDR1 is DFQATT, CDR2 SNEGSKA (reference sequence). This CDR3 is built from 14 residues. V was cut by 0 bases and J by 2 bases, with 10 bases left in between. CDR3 nucleotide sequence: TGCAGTGCTAGAGAAAGCGTGACCAACTATGGCTACACCTTC. Translation: CSARESVTNYGYTF.

This clonotype appeared a few times. This rearrangement joins TRBV20-1 to TRBJ1-5; 9 bases fit TRBD1. The germline gives CDR1 DFQATT, CDR2 SNEGSKA (reference sequence). V lost 5 bases, J lost 5 bases, and 7 bases stayed unmatched. The CDR3 spans 14 residues. The CDR3 coding sequence is TGCAGTGCTGCTGGGGACAGGGTCGATCAGCCCCAGCATTTT. Its translation is CSAAGDRVDQPQHF.

This clonotype has ten or more counts. The rearrangement links TRBV4-3 to TRBJ2-4; no definite D call. The ends were cut back, 6 bases at V and 0 bases at J, with 21 bases in the middle. The CDR3 has 18 amino acids. Per germline, CDR1 LGHNA and CDR2 YSLEER. In DNA form, the CDR3 reads TGCGCCAGCAGTCCGAAGTGGAGCCGGATGATAGCCAAAAACATTCAGTACTTC. Translation: CASSPKWSRMIAKNIQYF.

In this sample, this clonotype turned up many times. The rearrangement joins TRBV5-1 to TRBJ1-5; no reliable D call. CDR3 size: 13 residues. Germline assignment: CDR1 SGHRS and CDR2 YFSETQ. Trimming removed 0 bases from V and 7 bases from J, with 8 bases in between. The CDR3, as DNA: TGCGCCAGCAGCTTGGACGGGCGACAGCCCCAGCATTTT. This codes for CASSLDGRQPQHF.

This clonotype was observed at least ten times. The J gene is TRBJ1-6, the V gene TRBV7-3, with D uncertain. Trimming cost V 4 bases and J 7 bases, with 8 bases left between them. In germline, CDR1 is SGHTA, CDR2 FQGTGA. The CDR3 length is 13 residues. In nucleotides, the CDR3 is TGTGCCAGCAGCTACATGCGGAATTCACCCCTCCACTTT. It yields the protein CASSYMRNSPLHF.

This clonotype was recorded at least ten times. This chain links TRBV7-2 with TRBJ1-1, with D hard to call. This CDR3 is 14 amino acids long. The V end was cut by 1 base, the J end by 3 bases, with 9 bases between. Per the germline V gene, CDR1 is SGHTA and CDR2 is FQGNSA. This CDR3 reads CASSLGGRDTEAFF. The CDR3 region has the DNA TGTGCCAGCAGCTTAGGAGGGAGAGACACTGAAGCTTTCTTT.

This clonotype turned up a few times. V is TRBV12-3 or TRBV12-4 and J is TRBJ2-3; 7 nucleotides line up with TRBD1. CDR3 length: 14 amino acids. The V and J ends lost 3 bases and 4 bases, in that order; junction bases with no gene match: 4. DNA for the CDR3: TGTGCCAGCAGTTTCATCCAGGGGGCAGATACGCAGTATTTT. Translation gives CASSFIQGADTQYF.

This clonotype was counted a few times. The J gene is TRBJ1-2, the V gene TRBV7-2; no clear D gene. Germline V gene sequence: CDR1 SGHTA, CDR2 FQGNSA. The CDR3 is 15 residues long. V was trimmed by 1 base and J by 2 bases, leaving 11 bases between them. CDR3: CASSLDYGSNYGYTF. The CDR3 DNA follows: TGTGCCAGCAGCTTAGACTACGGGTCGAACTATGGCTACACCTTC.